This T cell receptor beta chain was found in a study of blood T cells in healthy people across ages. General study findings and limits: Higher diversity, along with more naive CD4+ cells, distinguished long-lived donors from aged donors.

Regarding this clonotype: As yet, its antigen is unknown.

Alongside a J-beta primer mix, a sample-barcoded 5' primer served in a second PCR lasting about 6 to 12 cycles. TCRdb redid the calling of the 5' RACE reads with MiXCR, one entry per CDR3 protein. The sample includes over 500,000 distinct CDR3 sequences, about 25% of them seen just once. Per the germline V gene, CDR1 is LGHDT and CDR2 is YNNKEL (reference sequence). The CDR3 extends over 12 amino acids. This same sample was also taken into another study, of T cells of mothers and their children. This second report adds: Each donor was one of three healthy Caucasian mothers or one of their six children.

The V gene is TRBV3-1, the J gene TRBJ2-5; no firm D call. The end of the DNA fits TRBJ2-7 better, so the J call may be wrong. Sequenced material: blood. This receptor was identified in a boy aged 2 to 9 in good health. The CDR3 sequence: CASSQSSVEQYF. The CDR3 nucleotides read TGTGCCAGCAGCCAGTCTTCCGTCGAGCAGTACTTC.